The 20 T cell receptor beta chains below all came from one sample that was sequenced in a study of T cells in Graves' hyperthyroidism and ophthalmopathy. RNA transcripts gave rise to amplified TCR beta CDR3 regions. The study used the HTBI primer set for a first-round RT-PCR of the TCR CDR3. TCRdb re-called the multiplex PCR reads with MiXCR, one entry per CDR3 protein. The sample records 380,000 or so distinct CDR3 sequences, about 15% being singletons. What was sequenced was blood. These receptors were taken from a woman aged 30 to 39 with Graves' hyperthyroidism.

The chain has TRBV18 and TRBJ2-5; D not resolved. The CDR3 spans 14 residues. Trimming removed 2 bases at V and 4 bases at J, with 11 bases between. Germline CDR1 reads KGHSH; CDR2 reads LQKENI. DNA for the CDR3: TGTGCCAGCTCACCAGGGGTCTACCGAGAGACCCAGTACTTC. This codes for CASSPGVYRETQYF.

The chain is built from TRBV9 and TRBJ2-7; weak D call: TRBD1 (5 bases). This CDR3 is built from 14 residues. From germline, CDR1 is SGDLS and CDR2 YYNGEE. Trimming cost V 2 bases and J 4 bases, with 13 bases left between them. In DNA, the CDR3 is TGTGCCAGCAGCGTGGACATTGGACATTACGAGCAGTACTTC. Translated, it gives CASSVDIGHYEQYF.

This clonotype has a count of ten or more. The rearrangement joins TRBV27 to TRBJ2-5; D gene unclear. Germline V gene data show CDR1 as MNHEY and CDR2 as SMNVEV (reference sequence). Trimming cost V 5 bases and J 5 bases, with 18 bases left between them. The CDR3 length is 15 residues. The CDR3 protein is CASSPDQQNGETQYF. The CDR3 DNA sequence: TGTGCCAGCAGTCCCGACCAGCAGAATGGTGAGACCCAGTACTTC.

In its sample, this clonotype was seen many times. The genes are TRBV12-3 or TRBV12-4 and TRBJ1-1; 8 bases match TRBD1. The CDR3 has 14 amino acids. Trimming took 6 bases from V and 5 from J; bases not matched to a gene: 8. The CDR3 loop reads CASSSPGGRTEAFF. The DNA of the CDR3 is TGTGCCAGCAGCAGTCCAGGGGGCCGGACTGAAGCTTTCTTT.

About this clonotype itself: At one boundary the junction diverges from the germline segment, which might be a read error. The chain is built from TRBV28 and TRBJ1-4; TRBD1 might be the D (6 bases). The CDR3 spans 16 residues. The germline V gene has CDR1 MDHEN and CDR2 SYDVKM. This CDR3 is CASTSFRRGGPEKLSF. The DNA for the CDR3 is TGCGCCAGCACCTCTTTTCGCCGGGGGGGCCCTGAAAAACTGTCTTTT.

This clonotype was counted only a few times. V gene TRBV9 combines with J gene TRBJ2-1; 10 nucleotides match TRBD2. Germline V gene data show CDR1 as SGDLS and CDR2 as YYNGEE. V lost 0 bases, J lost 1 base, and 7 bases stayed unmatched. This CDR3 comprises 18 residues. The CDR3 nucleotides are TGTGCCAGCAGCGTAGAGGTCGGAGCGGGAGGGTCCTACAATGAGCAGTTCTTC. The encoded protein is CASSVEVGAGGSYNEQFF. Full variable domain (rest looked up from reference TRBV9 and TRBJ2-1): DSGVTQTPKHLITATGQRVTLRCSPRSGDLSVYWYQQSLDQGLQFLIQYYNGEERAKGNILERFSAQQFPDLHSELNLSSLELGDSALYFCASSVEVGAGGSYNEQFFGPGTRLTVL.

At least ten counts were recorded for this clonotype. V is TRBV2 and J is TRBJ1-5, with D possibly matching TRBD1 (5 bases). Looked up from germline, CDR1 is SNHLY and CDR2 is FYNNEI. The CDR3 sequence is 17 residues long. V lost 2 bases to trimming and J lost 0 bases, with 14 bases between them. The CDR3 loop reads CASSESRGTYSNQPQHF. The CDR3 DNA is TGTGCCAGCAGTGAAAGTAGGGGCACTTATAGCAATCAGCCCCAGCATTTT.

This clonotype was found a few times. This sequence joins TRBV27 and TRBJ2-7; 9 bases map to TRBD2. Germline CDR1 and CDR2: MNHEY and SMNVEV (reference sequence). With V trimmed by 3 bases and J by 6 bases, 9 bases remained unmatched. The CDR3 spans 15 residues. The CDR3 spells CASSFTAGGFSEQYF. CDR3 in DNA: TGTGCCAGCAGTTTTACGGCGGGAGGGTTTAGCGAGCAGTACTTC.

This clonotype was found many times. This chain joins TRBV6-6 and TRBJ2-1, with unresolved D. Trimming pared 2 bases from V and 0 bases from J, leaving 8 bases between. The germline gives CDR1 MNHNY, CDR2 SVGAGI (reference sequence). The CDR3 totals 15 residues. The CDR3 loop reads CASSYGVSSYNEQFF. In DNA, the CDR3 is TGTGCCAGCAGTTACGGGGTGAGCTCCTACAATGAGCAGTTCTTC.

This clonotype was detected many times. Here the CDR3 DNA reads TGTGCCAGCAGCCGAAGGGACAGACAATCCTACGAGCAGTACTTC. Translating it yields CASSRRDRQSYEQYF. The chain is built from TRBV6-1 and TRBJ2-7; the match to TRBD1 covers 7 bases. The CDR3 length is 15 residues. V was pared by 6 bases and J by 1 base, with 9 bases of the junction left unmatched. The germline V gene encodes CDR1 MNHNS and CDR2 SASEGT.

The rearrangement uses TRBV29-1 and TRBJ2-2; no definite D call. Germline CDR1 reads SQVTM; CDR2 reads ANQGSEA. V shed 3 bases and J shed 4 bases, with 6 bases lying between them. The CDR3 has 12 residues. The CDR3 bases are TGCAGCGTTGATCCGAGCACCGGGGAGCTGTTTTTT. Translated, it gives CSVDPSTGELFF.

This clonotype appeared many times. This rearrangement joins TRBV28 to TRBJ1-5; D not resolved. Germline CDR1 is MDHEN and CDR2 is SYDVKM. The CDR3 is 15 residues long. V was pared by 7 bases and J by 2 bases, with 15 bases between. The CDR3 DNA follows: TGTGCCAGCACCCCTACCTGGGGTGGCAATCAGCCCCAGCATTTT. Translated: CASTPTWGGNQPQHF.

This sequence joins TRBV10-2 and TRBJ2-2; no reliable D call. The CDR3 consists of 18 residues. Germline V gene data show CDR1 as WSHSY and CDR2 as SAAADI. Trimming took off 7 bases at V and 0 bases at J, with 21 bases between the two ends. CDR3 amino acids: CASTDNPGSLANTGELFF. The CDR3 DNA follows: TGCGCCAGCACCGACAACCCCGGTTCCCTCGCGAACACCGGGGAGCTGTTTTTT.

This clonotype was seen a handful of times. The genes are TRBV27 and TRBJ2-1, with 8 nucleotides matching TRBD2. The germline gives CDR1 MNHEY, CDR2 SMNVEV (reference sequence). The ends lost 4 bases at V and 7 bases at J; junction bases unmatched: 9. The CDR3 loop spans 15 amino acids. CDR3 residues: CASSSRGGSLNEQFF. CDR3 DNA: TGTGCCAGCAGTTCTCGGGGGGGCTCTCTAAATGAGCAGTTCTTC.

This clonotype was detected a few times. This chain's CDR3 is CSQDSFAYNEQFF. The CDR3 DNA reads as TGCAGCCAAGATAGCTTCGCCTACAATGAGCAGTTCTTC. The V and J genes are TRBV20-1 and TRBJ2-1; D gene ambiguous. This CDR3 region has 13 residues. The germline V gene has CDR1 DFQATT and CDR2 SNEGSKA (reference sequence).

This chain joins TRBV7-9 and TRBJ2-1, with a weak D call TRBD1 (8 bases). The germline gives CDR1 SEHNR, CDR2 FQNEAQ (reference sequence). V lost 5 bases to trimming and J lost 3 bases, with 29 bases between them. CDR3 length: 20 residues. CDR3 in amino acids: CASSLLLGQGGSRNYNEQFF. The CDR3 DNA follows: TGTGCCAGCAGCCTACTCCTCGGACAGGGAGGGTCTCGTAACTACAATGAGCAGTTCTTC.

CDR3 residues: CASSMASGMADEQFF. CDR3 nucleotide sequence: TGTGCCAGTAGTATGGCTAGCGGGATGGCCGATGAGCAGTTCTTC. V usage is TRBV19 and J usage is TRBJ2-1, with 9 bases identical to TRBD2. Germline-derived CDR1 and CDR2 are LNHDA and SQIVND (reference sequence). V shed 3 bases, J shed 8 bases, and the junction held 8 bases outside the gene matches. The CDR3 sequence is 15 residues long.

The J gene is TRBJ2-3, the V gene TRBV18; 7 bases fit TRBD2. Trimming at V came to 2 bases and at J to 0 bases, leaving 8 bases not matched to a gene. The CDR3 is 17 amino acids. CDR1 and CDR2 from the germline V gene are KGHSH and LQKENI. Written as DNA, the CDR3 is TGTGCCAGCTCACCATCCTTAGCGGGCCAAAGCACAGATACGCAGTATTTT. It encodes CASSPSLAGQSTDTQYF.

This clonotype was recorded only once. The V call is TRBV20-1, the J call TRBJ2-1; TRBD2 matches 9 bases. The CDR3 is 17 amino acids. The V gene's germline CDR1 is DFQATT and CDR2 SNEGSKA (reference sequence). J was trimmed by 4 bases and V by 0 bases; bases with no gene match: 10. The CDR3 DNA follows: TGCAGTGCTAGAGATCCGAGGCGGCTAGCGGGGTACAATGAGCAGTTCTTC. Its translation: CSARDPRRLAGYNEQFF.

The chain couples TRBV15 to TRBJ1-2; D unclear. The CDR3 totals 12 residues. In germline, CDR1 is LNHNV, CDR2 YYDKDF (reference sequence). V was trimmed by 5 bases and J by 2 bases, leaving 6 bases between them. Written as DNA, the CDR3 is TGTGCCACCAGCCCCAGCAACTATGGCTACACCTTC. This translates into CATSPSNYGYTF.